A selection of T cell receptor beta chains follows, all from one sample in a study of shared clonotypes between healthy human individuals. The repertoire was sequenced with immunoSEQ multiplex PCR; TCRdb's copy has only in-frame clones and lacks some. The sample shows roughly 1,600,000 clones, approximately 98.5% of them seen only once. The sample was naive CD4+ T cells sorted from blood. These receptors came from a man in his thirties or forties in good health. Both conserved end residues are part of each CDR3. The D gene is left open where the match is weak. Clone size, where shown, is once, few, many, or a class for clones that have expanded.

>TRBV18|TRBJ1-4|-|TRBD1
TGTGCCAGCTCACCACTTTCCGGGACAGCTAATGAAAAACTGTTTTTT
CASSPLSGTANEKLFF
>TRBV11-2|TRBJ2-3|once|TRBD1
TGTGCCAGCAGCCACCGGGCTACAGGGGGAGGTGGCCAGTATTTT
CASSHRATGGGGQYF
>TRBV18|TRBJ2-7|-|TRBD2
TGTGCCAGCTCACCAACGGCTAGCGGACCCTACGAGCAGTACTTC
CASSPTASGPYEQYF
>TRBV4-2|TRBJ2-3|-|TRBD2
TGTGCCAGCAGCCAAGAACGGACTAGGGACGCCACAGATACGCAGTATTTT
CASSQERTRDATDTQYF
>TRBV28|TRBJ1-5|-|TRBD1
TGTGCCAGCAGTCCCGACAGGGGTCAGCCCCAGCATTTT
CASSPDRGQPQHF
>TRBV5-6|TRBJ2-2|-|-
TGTGCCAGCAGCTTGGTACGGTTCAACACCGGGGAGCTGTTTTTT
CASSLVRFNTGELFF
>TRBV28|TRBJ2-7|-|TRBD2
TGTGCCAGCAGTTTGCCGCAATCGACTAGCGTCTACGAGCAGTACTTC
CASSLPQSTSVYEQYF
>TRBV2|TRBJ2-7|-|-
TGTGCCAGCAGGGAAGACAGGTACTACGAGCAGTACTTC
CASREDRYYEQYF
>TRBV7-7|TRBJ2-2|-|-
TGTGCCACAGAACGGGACTTGAACACCGGGGAGCTGTTTTTT
CATERDLNTGELFF
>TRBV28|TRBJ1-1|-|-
TGTGCCAGCACCCTCCGGAGGCGCAGGAACACTGAAGCTTTCTTT
CASTLRRRRNTEAFF
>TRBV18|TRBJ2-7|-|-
TGTGCCAGCTCAGGCGGCTACGAGCAGTACTTC
CASSGGYEQYF
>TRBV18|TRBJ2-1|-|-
TGTGCCAGCTCACGGGACAACAATGAGCAGTTCTTC
CASSRDNNEQFF
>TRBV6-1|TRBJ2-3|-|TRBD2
TGTGCCAGCAAGGAGCTAGCGGGAGAGACAGATACGCAGTATTTT
CASKELAGETDTQYF
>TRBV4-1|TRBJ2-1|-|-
TGCGCCAGCAGCCAAGATACCCTAGGAGCCTACAATGAGCAGTTCTTC
CASSQDTLGAYNEQFF
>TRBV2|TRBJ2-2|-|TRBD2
TGTGCCAGCGGGGAGGGGCCCGGGGAGCTGTTTTTT
CASGEGPGELFF
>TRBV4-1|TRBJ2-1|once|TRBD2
TGCGCCAGCAGCCAAGAAGGACTAGCGGGACTTAATGAGCAGTTCTTC
CASSQEGLAGLNEQFF
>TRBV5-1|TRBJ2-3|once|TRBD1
TGCGCCAGCAGCCAAACAGGGGGTAGTGCAGATACGCAGTATTTT
CASSQTGGSADTQYF
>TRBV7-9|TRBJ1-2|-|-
TGTGCCACCTCCGTTGCTAACTATGGCTACACCTTC
CATSVANYGYTF
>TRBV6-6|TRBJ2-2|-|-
TGTGCCAGCAGTGGAGATTTTAACACCGGGGAGCTGTTTTTT
CASSGDFNTGELFF
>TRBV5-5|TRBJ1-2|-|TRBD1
TGTGCCAGCAGCCTGCTGTGGGACAGAGTCTATGGCTACACCTTC
CASSLLWDRVYGYTF
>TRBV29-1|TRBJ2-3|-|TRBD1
TGCAGCATCCGTCCCGGGACAGGGTACGGTACGCAGTATTTT
CSIRPGTGYGTQYF
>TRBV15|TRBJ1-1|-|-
TGTGCCACCAGCAGAGTCCGGGAACAAGTTCGCGCTTTCTTT
CATSRVREQVRAFF
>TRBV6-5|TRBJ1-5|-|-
TGTGCCAGCAGTTACAGGGTAGGCAGAAATCAGCCCCAGCATTTT
CASSYRVGRNQPQHF
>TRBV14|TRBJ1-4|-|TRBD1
TGTGCCAGCAGATCCGGGACAGGGTTTGAAAAACTGTTTTTT
CASRSGTGFEKLFF
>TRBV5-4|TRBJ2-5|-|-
TGTGCCAGCAGCTTGTCTGGGGTGGAGACCCAGTACTTC
CASSLSGVETQYF
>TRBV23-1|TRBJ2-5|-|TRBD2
TGCGCCAGCAGCCGGAGGACTAGCGGGTGGGAGACCCAGTACTTC
CASSRRTSGWETQYF
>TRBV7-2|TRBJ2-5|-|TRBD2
TGTGCCAGCAGCTTACTTTTTAGCGGGTGGCAAGAGACCCAGTACTTC
CASSLLFSGWQETQYF
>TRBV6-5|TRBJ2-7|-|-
TGTGCCAGCAGTTACGGTCTAGGGGGGAAGGCCTACGAGCAGTACTTC
CASSYGLGGKAYEQYF
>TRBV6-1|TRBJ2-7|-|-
TGTGCCAGCAGTGAGAGGGCAGGGACCTACGAGCAGTACTTC
CASSERAGTYEQYF
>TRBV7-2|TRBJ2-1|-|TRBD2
TGTGCCAGCAGCTTAGCGCTGGCTAGCGGCTTGGAGGAGCAGTTCTTC
CASSLALASGLEEQFF
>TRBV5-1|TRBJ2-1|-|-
TGCGCCAGCAGCTTGGCCGGACATGAGCAGTTCTTC
CASSLAGHEQFF
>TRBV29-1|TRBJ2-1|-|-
TGCAGCGCCGCGGGGAACTACAATGAGCAGTTCTTC
CSAAGNYNEQFF
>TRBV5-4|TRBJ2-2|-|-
TGTGCCAGCGGACCGACAGGCCCCGGGGAGCTGTTTTTT
CASGPTGPGELFF
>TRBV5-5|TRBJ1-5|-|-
TGTGCCAGAAGCTTTGGGGCAGGGGACGGTCAGCCCCAGCATTTT
CARSFGAGDGQPQHF
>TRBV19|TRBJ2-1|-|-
TGTGCCAGTAGTATTTATAGGGAGTCTGAGCAGTTCTTC
CASSIYRESEQFF
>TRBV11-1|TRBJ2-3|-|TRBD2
TGTGCCAGCTCTCTAGCGGGAGTGGGAGATACGCAGTATTTT
CASSLAGVGDTQYF
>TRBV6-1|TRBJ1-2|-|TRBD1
TGTGCCAGCAGTGAAGTCAAGGGGGCGATCGGCTACACCTTC
CASSEVKGAIGYTF
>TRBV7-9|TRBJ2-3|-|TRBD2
TGTGCCAGCAGCTTGAGCGGGAGGTCGGATACGCAGTATTTT
CASSLSGRSDTQYF
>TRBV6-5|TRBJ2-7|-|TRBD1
TGTGCCAGCAGTTACAACGGACAGGGAATCACCTACGAGCAGTACTTC
CASSYNGQGITYEQYF
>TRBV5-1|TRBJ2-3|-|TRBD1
TGCGCCAGCAGCTTACAGGGGCTTCGCACAGATACGCAGTATTTT
CASSLQGLRTDTQYF
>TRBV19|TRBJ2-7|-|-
TGTGCCAGTAGTATTGGTCCAGGAAGCTCCTACGAGCAGTACTTC
CASSIGPGSSYEQYF
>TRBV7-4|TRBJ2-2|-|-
TGTGCCAGCAGCTCCAAATTCTCAGGGAGGAGAGGGCTGTTTTTT
CASSSKFSGRRGLFF
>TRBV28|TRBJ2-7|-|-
TGTGCCAGCAGTTTGCCGCGGGACCTCTCCTACGAGCAGTACTTC
CASSLPRDLSYEQYF
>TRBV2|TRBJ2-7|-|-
TGTGCCAGCAGGGCGGACATCTACGAGCAGTACTTC
CASRADIYEQYF
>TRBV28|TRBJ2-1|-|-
TGTGCCAGCAGCCAACTGCGTGGGGGGGCACGTGCCAATGAGCAGTTCTTC
CASSQLRGGARANEQFF
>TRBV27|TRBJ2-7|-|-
TGTGCCAGCAGTTTATCGTGGGAGTTAATAGGATCCTACGAGCAGTACTTC
CASSLSWELIGSYEQYF
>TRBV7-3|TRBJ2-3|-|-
TGTGCCAGCAGCCGGTATGGGGCGGACACAGATACGCAGTATTTT
CASSRYGADTDTQYF
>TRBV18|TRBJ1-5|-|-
TGTGCCAGCTCACCACGCAGGGGTGGGTTACAGCCCCAGCATTTT
CASSPRRGGLQPQHF
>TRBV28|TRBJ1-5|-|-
TGTGCCAGCAGTTTGCGGGGGCGGAATCAGCCCCAGCATTTT
CASSLRGRNQPQHF
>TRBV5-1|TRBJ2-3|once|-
TGCGCCAGCAGCTTTAAGGGAGATACGCAGTATTTT
CASSFKGDTQYF
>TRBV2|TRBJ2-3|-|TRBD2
TGTGCCAGCAGGGAAATAGCGGGAGACCGAGATACGCAGTATTTT
CASREIAGDRDTQYF